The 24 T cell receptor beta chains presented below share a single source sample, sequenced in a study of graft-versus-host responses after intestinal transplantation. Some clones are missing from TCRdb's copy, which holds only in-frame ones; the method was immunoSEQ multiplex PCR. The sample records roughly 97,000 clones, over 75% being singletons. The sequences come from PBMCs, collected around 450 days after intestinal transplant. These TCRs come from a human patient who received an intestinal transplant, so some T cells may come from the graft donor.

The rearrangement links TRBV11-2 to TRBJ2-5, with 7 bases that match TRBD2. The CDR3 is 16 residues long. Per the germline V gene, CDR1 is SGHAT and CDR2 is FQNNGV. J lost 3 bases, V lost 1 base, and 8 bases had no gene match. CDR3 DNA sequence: TGTGCCAGCAGCTTAGCTGGCGGGGGAGGGAAAGAGACCCAGTACTTC. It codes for CASSLAGGGGKETQYF.

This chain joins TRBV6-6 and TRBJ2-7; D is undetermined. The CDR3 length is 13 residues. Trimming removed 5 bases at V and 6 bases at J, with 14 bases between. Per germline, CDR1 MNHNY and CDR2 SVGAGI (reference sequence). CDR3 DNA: TGTGCCAGCAGTCTTTTAGGAGCTACCGAGCAGTACTTC. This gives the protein CASSLLGATEQYF.

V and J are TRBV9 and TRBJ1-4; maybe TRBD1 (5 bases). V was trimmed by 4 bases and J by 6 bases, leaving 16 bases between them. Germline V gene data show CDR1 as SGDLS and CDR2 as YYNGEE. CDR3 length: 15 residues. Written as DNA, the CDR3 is TGTGCCAGCAGCCCCTGGGGAGGGGCAGATGAAAAACTGTTTTTT. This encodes CASSPWGGADEKLFF.

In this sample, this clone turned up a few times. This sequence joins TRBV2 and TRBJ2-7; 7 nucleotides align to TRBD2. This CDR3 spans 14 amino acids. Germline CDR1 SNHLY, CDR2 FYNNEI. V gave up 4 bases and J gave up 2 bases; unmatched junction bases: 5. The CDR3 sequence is CASSATGGTYEQYF. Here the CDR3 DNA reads TGTGCCAGCAGTGCGACCGGGGGGACCTACGAGCAGTACTTC.

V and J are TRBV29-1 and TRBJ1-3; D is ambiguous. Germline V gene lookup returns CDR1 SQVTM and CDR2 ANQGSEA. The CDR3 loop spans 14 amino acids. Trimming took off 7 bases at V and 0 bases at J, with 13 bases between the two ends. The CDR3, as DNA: TGCAGCGCTGTACATGCAACCTCTGGAAACACCATATATTTT. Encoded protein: CSAVHATSGNTIYF.

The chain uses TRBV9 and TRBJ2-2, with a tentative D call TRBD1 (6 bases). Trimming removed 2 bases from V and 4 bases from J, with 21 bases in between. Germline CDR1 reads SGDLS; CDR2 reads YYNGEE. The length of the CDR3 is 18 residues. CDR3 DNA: TGTGCCAGCAGCGTGAGCCTACAGGGTCACAGGGCCACCGGGGAGCTGTTTTTT. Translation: CASSVSLQGHRATGELFF.

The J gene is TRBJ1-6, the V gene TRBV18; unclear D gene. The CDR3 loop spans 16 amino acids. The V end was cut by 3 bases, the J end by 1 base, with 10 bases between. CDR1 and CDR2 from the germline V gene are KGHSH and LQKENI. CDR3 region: CASSPQGRSYNSPLHF. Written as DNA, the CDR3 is TGTGCCAGCTCACCGCAAGGGAGGTCCTATAATTCACCCCTCCACTTT.

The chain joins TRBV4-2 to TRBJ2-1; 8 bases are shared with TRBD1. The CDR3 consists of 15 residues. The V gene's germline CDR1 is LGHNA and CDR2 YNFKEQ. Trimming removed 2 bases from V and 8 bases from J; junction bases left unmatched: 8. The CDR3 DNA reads TGTGCCAGCAGCCAACACGACAGGGGTTTTGATGAGCAGTTCTTC. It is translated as CASSQHDRGFDEQFF.

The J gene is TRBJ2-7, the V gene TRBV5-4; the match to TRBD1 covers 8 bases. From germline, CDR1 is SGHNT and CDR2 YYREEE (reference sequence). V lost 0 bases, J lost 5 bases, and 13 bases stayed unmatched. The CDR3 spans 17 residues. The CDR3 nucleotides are TGTGCCAGCAGCTTGGCAGGACAGGGCGAAGTGGGAAACGAGCAGTACTTC. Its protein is CASSLAGQGEVGNEQYF.

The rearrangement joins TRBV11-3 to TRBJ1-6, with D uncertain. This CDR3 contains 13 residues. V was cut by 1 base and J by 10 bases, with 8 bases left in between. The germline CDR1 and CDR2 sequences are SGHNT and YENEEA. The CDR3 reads CASSLGGDSPLHF. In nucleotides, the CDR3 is TGTGCCAGCAGCTTAGGGGGAGACTCACCCCTCCACTTT.

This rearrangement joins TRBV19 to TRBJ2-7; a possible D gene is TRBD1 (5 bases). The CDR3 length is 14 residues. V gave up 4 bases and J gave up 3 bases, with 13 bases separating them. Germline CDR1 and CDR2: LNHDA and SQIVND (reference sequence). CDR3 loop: CASSTTEDHYEQYF. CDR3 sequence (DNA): TGTGCCAGTAGTACGACAGAGGATCACTACGAGCAGTACTTC.

CDR3 sequence: CASVGSLNSPLHF. Written as DNA, the CDR3 is TGTGCCAGTGTGGGCAGCCTGAATTCACCCCTCCACTTT. The chain couples TRBV19 to TRBJ1-6, with D uncertain. CDR3 length: 13 residues. V lost 8 bases and J 7 bases, leaving 12 bases between the germline ends. Germline V lookup: CDR1 LNHDA, CDR2 SQIVND (reference sequence).

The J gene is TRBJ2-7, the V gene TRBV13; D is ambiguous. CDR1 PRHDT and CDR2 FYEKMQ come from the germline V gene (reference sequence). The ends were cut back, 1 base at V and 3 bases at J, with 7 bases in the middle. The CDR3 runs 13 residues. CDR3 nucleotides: TGTGCCAGCAGCTTAGAAGGCAACTACGAGCAGTACTTC. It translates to CASSLEGNYEQYF.

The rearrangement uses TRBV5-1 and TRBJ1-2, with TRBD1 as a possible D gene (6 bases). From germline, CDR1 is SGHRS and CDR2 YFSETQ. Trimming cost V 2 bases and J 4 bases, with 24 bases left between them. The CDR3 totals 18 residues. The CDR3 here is CASSFRRSEDSLRYGYTF. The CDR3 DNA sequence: TGCGCCAGCAGCTTCCGAAGGTCGGAGGACAGTCTCCGCTATGGCTACACCTTC.

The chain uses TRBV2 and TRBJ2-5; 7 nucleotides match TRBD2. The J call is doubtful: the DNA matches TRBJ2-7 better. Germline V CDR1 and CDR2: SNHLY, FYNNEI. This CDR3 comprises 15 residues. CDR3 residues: CASSEARGGRYEQYF. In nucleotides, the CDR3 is TGTGCCAGCAGTGAAGCGCGGGGAGGGCGGTACGAGCAGTACTTC.

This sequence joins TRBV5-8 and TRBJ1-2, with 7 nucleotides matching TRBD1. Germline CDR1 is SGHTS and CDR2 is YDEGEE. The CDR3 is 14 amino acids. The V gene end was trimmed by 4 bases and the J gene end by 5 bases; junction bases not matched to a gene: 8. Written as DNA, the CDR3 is TGTGCCAGCAGCCTTCGACAGGGAGGGTATGGCTACACCTTC. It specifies CASSLRQGGYGYTF.

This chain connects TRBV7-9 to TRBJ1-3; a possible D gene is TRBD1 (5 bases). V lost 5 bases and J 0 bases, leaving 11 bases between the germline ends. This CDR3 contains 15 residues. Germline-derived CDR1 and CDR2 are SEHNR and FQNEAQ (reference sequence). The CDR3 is CASSRGHSSGNTIYF. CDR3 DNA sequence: TGTGCCAGCAGCCGTGGACACTCCTCTGGAAACACCATATATTTT.

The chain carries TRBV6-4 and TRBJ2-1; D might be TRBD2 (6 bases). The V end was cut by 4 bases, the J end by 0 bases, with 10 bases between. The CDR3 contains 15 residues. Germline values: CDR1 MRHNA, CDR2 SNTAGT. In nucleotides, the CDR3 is TGTGCCAGCAGTGGGGAGGCTAGCTCCTACAATGAGCAGTTCTTC. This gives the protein CASSGEASSYNEQFF.

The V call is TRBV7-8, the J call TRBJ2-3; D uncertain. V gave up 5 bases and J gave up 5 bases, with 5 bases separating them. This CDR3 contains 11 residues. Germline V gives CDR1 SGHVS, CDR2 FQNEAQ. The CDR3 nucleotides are TGTGCCAGCAGCCGAAGAGATACGCAGTATTTT. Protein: CASSRRDTQYF.

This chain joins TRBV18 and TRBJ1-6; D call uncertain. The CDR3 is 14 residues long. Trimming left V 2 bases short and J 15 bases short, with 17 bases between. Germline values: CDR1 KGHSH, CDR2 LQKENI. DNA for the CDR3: TGTGCCAGCTCACCAGAGCCAAAACCATTCGGCCTCCACTTT. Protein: CASSPEPKPFGLHF.

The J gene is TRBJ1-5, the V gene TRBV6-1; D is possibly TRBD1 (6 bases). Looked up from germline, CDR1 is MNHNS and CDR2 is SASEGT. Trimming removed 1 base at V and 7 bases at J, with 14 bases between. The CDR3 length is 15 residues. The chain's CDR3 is CASSEDGGGGQPQHF. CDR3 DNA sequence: TGTGCCAGCAGTGAAGACGGGGGGGGCGGGCAGCCCCAGCATTTT.

The DNA of the CDR3 is TGTGCCAGCTCACCACTCATATCCCGGGCCTCTGGGGCCAACGTCCTGACTTTC. It yields the protein CASSPLISRASGANVLTF. This rearrangement joins TRBV18 to TRBJ2-6; D remains ambiguous. The CDR3 spans 18 residues. From germline, CDR1 is KGHSH and CDR2 LQKENI. The V end lost 1 base, the J end lost 0 bases, and 13 bases lay between the germline ends.

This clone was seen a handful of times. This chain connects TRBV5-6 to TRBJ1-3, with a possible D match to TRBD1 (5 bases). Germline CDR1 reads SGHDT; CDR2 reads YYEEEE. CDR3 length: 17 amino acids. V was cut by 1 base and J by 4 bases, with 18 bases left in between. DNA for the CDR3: TGTGCCAGCAGCTTGAGTGGGGCAGGGCCACCGGGAAACACCATATATTTT. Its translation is CASSLSGAGPPGNTIYF.

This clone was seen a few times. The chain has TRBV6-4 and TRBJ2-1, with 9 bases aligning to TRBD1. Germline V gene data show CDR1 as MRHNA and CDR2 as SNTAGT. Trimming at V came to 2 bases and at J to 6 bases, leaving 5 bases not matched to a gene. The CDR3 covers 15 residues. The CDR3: CASSDGTGYPNEQFF. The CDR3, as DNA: TGTGCCAGCAGTGACGGGACAGGGTATCCCAATGAGCAGTTCTTC.